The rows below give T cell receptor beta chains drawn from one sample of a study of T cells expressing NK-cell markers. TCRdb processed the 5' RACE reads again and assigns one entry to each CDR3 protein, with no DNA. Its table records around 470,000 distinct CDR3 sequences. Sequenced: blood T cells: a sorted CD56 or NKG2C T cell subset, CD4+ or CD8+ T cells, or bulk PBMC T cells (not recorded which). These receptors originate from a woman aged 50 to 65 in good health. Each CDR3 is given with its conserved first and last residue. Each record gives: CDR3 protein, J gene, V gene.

cdr3_aa: CASTQSRTQLGPDTQYF
j_call: TRBJ2-3
v_call: TRBV12-3/TRBV12-4

cdr3_aa: CASREGQGQPQHF
j_call: TRBJ1-5
v_call: TRBV12-3/TRBV12-4

cdr3_aa: CASGLVLGEQYF
j_call: TRBJ2-7
v_call: TRBV12-5

cdr3_aa: CASGGGTSETQYF
j_call: TRBJ2-5
v_call: TRBV28

cdr3_aa: CASSPRDRGHGYTF
j_call: TRBJ1-2
v_call: TRBV12-3/TRBV12-4

cdr3_aa: CASSSTDRPTGGGYTF
j_call: TRBJ1-2
v_call: TRBV5-1

cdr3_aa: CASSPLRTSPLGGEQFF
j_call: TRBJ2-1
v_call: TRBV12-3/TRBV12-4

cdr3_aa: CSASQGDGSPLHF
j_call: TRBJ1-6
v_call: TRBV20-1

cdr3_aa: CASRSGQGPTNEKLFF
j_call: TRBJ1-4
v_call: TRBV2

cdr3_aa: CASSQDRAGETQYF
j_call: TRBJ2-5
v_call: TRBV4-2

cdr3_aa: CASSYGTSGIDEQFF
j_call: TRBJ2-1
v_call: TRBV11-2

cdr3_aa: CASSQATSGLNEQFF
j_call: TRBJ2-1
v_call: TRBV3-1

cdr3_aa: CASRDGTNSGANVLTF
j_call: TRBJ2-6
v_call: TRBV2

cdr3_aa: CASSKLGNLAIKYNEQFF
j_call: TRBJ2-1
v_call: TRBV5-1

cdr3_aa: CASGARANVLTF
j_call: TRBJ2-6
v_call: TRBV5-1

cdr3_aa: CASSLVRQHYNSPLHF
j_call: TRBJ1-6
v_call: TRBV5-1

cdr3_aa: CASSDDGRLAGADTQYF
j_call: TRBJ2-3
v_call: TRBV6-1

cdr3_aa: CARRYTGTPHKGTDTQYF
j_call: TRBJ2-3
v_call: TRBV10-2

cdr3_aa: CASSSDRNALNTGELFF
j_call: TRBJ2-2
v_call: TRBV12-3/TRBV12-4

cdr3_aa: CSALPQERHPGELFF
j_call: TRBJ2-2
v_call: TRBV20-1

cdr3_aa: CASSSSGRPIRSYNEQFF
j_call: TRBJ2-1
v_call: TRBV6-8

cdr3_aa: CASSQGAKNYGYTF
j_call: TRBJ1-2
v_call: TRBV28

cdr3_aa: CASSPSSPGELFF
j_call: TRBJ2-2
v_call: TRBV18

cdr3_aa: CASSWGTSGSNEQFF
j_call: TRBJ2-1
v_call: TRBV7-3

cdr3_aa: CSATIDSLNNQPQHF
j_call: TRBJ1-5
v_call: TRBV20-1

cdr3_aa: CASSFGINEKLFF
j_call: TRBJ1-4
v_call: TRBV5-1

cdr3_aa: CASSEARVQGYTDTQYF
j_call: TRBJ2-3
v_call: TRBV6-1

cdr3_aa: CASSPTTGNTIYF
j_call: TRBJ1-3
v_call: TRBV3-1

cdr3_aa: CATRDLNIQETQYF
j_call: TRBJ2-5
v_call: TRBV24-1

cdr3_aa: CASSRQTQETQYF
j_call: TRBJ2-5
v_call: TRBV19

cdr3_aa: CAIRNGDSQYNEQFF
j_call: TRBJ2-1
v_call: TRBV10-3

cdr3_aa: CASGLVWSTDTQYF
j_call: TRBJ2-3
v_call: TRBV12-5

cdr3_aa: CSATRTSGNFNEQFF
j_call: TRBJ2-1
v_call: TRBV29-1